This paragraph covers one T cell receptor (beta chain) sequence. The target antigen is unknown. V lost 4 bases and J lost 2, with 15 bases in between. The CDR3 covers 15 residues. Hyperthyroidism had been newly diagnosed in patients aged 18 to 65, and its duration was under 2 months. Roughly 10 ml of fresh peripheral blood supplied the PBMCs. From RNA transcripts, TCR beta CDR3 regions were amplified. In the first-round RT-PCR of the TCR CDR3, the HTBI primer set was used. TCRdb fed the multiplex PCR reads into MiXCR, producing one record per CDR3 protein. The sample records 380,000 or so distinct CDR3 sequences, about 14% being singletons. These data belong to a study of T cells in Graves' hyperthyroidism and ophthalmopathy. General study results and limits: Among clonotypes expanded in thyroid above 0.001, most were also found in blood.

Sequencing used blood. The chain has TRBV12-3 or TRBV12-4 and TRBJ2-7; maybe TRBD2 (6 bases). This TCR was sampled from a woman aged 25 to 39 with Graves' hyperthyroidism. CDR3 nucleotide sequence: TGTGCCAGCAGTTCAACCTCGACTAGGACCTACGAGCAGTACTTC. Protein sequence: CASSSTSTRTYEQYF.